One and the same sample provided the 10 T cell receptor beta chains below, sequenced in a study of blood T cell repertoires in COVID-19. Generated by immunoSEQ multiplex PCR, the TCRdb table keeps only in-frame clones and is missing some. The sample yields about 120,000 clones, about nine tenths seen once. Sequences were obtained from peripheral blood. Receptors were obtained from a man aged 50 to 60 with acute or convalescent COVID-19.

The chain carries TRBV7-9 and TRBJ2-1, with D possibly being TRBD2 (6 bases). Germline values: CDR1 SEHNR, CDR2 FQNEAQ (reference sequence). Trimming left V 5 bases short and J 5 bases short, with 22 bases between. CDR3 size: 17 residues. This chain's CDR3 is CASSLSIWDLTNNEQFF. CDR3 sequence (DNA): TGTGCCAGCAGCCTATCCATATGGGACTTGACAAACAATGAGCAGTTCTTC.

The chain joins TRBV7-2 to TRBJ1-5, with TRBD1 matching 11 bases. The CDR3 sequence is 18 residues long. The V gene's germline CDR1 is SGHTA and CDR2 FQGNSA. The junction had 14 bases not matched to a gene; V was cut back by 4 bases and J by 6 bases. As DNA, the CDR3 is TGTGCCAGCAGCTACGGGGTAGGACAGGGGGCTCTCAGTCAGCCCCAGCATTTT. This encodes CASSYGVGQGALSQPQHF.

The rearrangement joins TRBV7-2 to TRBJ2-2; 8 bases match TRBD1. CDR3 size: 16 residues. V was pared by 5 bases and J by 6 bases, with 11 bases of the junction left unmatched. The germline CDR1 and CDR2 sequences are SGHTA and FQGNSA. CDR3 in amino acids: CASSPRQGLFSGELFF. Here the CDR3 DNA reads TGTGCCAGCAGCCCACGACAGGGGCTTTTCTCCGGGGAGCTGTTTTTT.

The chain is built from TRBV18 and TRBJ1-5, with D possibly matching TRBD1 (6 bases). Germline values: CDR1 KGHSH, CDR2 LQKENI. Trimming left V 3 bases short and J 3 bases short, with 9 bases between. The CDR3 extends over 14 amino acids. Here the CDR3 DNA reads TGTGCCAGCTCACCCGGACAGACCAATCAGCCCCAGCATTTT. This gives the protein CASSPGQTNQPQHF.

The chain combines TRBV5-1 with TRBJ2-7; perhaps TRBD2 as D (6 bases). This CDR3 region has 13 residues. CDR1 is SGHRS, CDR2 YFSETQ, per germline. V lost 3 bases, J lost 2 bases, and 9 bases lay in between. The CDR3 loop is CASSYGRTYEQYF. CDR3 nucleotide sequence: TGCGCCAGCAGCTACGGGAGAACCTACGAGCAGTACTTC.

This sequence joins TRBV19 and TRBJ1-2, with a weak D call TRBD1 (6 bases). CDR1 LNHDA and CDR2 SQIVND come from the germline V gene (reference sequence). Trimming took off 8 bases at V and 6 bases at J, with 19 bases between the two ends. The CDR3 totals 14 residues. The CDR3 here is CASDTGSFSHGYTF. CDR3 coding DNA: TGTGCCAGTGATACAGGGAGCTTTTCGCATGGCTACACCTTC.

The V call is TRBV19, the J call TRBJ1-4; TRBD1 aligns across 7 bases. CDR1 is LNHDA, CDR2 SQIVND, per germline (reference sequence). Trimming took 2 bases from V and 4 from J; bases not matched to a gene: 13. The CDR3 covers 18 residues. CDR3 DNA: TGTGCCAGTAGTATATATGGCCCCCCGGGACAGCATAATGAAAAACTGTTTTTT. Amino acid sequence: CASSIYGPPGQHNEKLFF.

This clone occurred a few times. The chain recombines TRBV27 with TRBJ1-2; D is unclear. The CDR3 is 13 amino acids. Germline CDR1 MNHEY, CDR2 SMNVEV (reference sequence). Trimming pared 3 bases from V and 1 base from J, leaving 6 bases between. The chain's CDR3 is CASSLFRNYGYTF. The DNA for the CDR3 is TGTGCCAGCAGTTTGTTCCGTAACTATGGCTACACCTTC.

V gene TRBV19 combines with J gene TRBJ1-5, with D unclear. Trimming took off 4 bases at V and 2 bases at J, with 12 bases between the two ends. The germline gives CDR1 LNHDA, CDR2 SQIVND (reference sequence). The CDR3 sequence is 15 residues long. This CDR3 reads CASSREAIGNQPQHF. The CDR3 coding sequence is TGTGCCAGTAGTAGGGAGGCTATAGGCAATCAGCCCCAGCATTTT. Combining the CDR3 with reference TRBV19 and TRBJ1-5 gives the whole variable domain DGGITQSPKYLFRKEGQNVTLSCEQNLNHDAMYWYRQDPGQGLRLIYYSQIVNDFQKGDIAEGYSVSREKKESFPLTVTSAQKNPTAFYLCASSREAIGNQPQHFGDGTRLSIL.

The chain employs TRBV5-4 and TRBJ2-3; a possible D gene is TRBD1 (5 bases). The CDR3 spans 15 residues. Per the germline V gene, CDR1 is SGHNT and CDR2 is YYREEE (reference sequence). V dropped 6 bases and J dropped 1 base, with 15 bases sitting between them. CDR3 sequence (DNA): TGTGCCAGCAACCTCCCTCAGGGTGGCACAGATACGCAGTATTTT. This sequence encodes CASNLPQGGTDTQYF.